These 29 T cell receptor beta chains came from one sample sequenced in a study of human T cells and chemical hapten exposure. The time point here: patch test 3, about 24 weeks after DPC sensitization. Treatment reported: therapeutic diphenylcyclopropenone sensitization with weekly scalp DPC. A single record per CDR3 protein comes from TCRdb applying MiXCR to the RACE reads. The profile covers 190,000 or so distinct CDR3 sequences, with 24% appearing a single time and 2% to 2.5% taken by the ten largest. Material: whole blood, obtained in connection with sensitization to the hapten diphenylcyclopropenone (DPC). All receptors derive from a middle-aged woman with alopecia areata. Some clones in this sample may be carry-over from other donors' samples.

The chain is built from TRBV12-3 or TRBV12-4 and TRBJ2-6; D gene uncertain. The V gene lost 7 bases and the J gene lost 4 bases, with 5 bases spanning the gap. This CDR3 is built from 12 residues. DNA for the CDR3: TGTGCCAGCAACACCGGGGCCAACGTCCTGACTTTC. It translates to CASNTGANVLTF.

This clonotype was seen more than once but under ten times. The chain is built from TRBV28 and TRBJ2-7, with 8 bases that match TRBD2. After removal of 6 bases from V and 5 bases from J, the junction contained 33 bases not matched to a gene. The germline CDR1 and CDR2 sequences are MDHEN and SYDVKM. There are 22 residues in the CDR3. DNA for the CDR3: TGTGCCAGCAGCTCCCGGGACGCGACCACAATGCGCGGCGGGAGGACTACCGACGAGCAGTACTTC. Residues: CASSSRDATTMRGGRTTDEQYF.

The V and J genes are TRBV4-2 and TRBJ2-3; D not resolved. CDR3 length: 14 amino acids. Trimming pared 1 base from V and 3 bases from J, leaving 8 bases between. Looked up from germline, CDR1 is LGHNA and CDR2 is YNFKEQ. This CDR3 reads CASSQVGSTDTQYF. CDR3 nucleotides: TGTGCCAGCAGCCAAGTAGGTAGTACAGATACGCAGTATTTT.

This chain joins TRBV12-3 or TRBV12-4 and TRBJ2-7, with a weak D call TRBD2 (6 bases). The germline V and J ends were trimmed by 2 bases and 4 bases, with 15 bases remaining between them. CDR3 length: 15 amino acids. In DNA, the CDR3 is TGTGCCAGCAGTTTACTGGGACTTACTCTTTACGAGCAGTACTTC. This encodes CASSLLGLTLYEQYF.

In its sample, this clonotype was seen a few times. The chain joins TRBV5-1 to TRBJ2-1; D is perhaps TRBD1 or TRBD2 (6 bases each). Germline CDR1 is SGHRS and CDR2 is YFSETQ. V was clipped by 0 bases and J by 6 bases, with 13 bases between them. There are 15 residues in the CDR3. The CDR3 loop reads CASSLGGARFNEQFF. The CDR3 region has the DNA TGCGCCAGCAGCTTGGGGGGGGCGCGTTTCAATGAGCAGTTCTTC.

The V gene is TRBV24-1, the J gene TRBJ1-2, with 7 bases lining up with TRBD1. Germline V gene sequence: CDR1 KGHDR, CDR2 SFDVKD. V lost 4 bases to trimming and J lost 0 bases; unmatched junction nucleotides: 1. The CDR3 runs to 14 residues. The CDR3 DNA reads as TGTGCCACCAGTGACGGGACAGCTAACTATGGCTACACCTTC. This gives the protein CATSDGTANYGYTF.

This chain connects TRBV28 to TRBJ1-5; 7 bases align to TRBD1. This CDR3 region has 16 residues. Germline assignment: CDR1 MDHEN and CDR2 SYDVKM. Unmatched junction bases numbered 13, after V lost 6 bases and J lost 5 bases. CDR3 DNA sequence: TGTGCCAGCAGACCCCCCCGGACAGGTGGACATCAGCCCCAGCATTTT. Translation gives CASRPPRTGGHQPQHF.

The chain recombines TRBV27 with TRBJ2-7; TRBD1 agrees at 9 bases. Per the germline V gene, CDR1 is MNHEY and CDR2 is SMNVEV (reference sequence). Trimming cost V 7 bases and J 1 base; bases outside gene matches: 5. The CDR3 length is 14 residues. Written as DNA, the CDR3 is TGTGCCAGCACCAGCGGACAGGGGTCCTACGAGCAGTACTTC. Translating it yields CASTSGQGSYEQYF.

This clonotype was seen a handful of times. The chain joins TRBV20-1 to TRBJ2-7; 11 bases are a match to TRBD2. Germline CDR1 DFQATT, CDR2 SNEGSKA (reference sequence). V dropped 6 bases and J dropped 0; count of bases not matched to a gene: 7. This CDR3 is 15 amino acids long. CDR3 region: CSALGTSGLSYEQYF. The DNA for the CDR3 is TGCAGTGCGCTCGGGACTAGCGGCCTCTCCTACGAGCAGTACTTC.

A few counts support this clonotype. The J gene is TRBJ2-5, the V gene TRBV6-1; the D gene is possibly TRBD2 (5 bases). The V end was cut by 8 bases, the J end by 1 base, with 8 bases between. Germline V lookup: CDR1 MNHNS, CDR2 SASEGT. This CDR3 region has 12 residues. The CDR3 nucleotides are TGTGCCAGCCGAGGGTTCCAAGAGACCCAGTACTTC. This gives the protein CASRGFQETQYF.

This clonotype came up a few times. The chain recombines TRBV27 with TRBJ1-5; possible D gene TRBD1, 5 bases. The germline gives CDR1 MNHEY, CDR2 SMNVEV (reference sequence). The ends were cut back, 3 bases at V and 7 bases at J, with 13 bases in the middle. This CDR3 is 14 amino acids long. This CDR3 reads CASSLAGRGQPQHF. CDR3 coding DNA: TGTGCCAGCAGTTTGGCAGGCCGGGGGCAGCCCCAGCATTTT.

This clonotype has just a few counts. This rearrangement joins TRBV11-2 to TRBJ2-7; D call uncertain. CDR1 and CDR2 (germline): SGHAT, FQNNGV. The V and J ends lost 0 bases and 0 bases respectively, with 9 bases between them. The CDR3 has 15 amino acids. The DNA for the CDR3 is TGTGCCAGCAGCTTAGAGCCGGGTCCCTCCTACGAGCAGTACTTC. Protein: CASSLEPGPSYEQYF.

This clonotype occurred a few times. This sequence joins TRBV18 and TRBJ1-1; D gene uncertain. Germline loops: CDR1 KGHSH, CDR2 LQKENI. Between the trimmed V and J ends, which lost 0 bases and 3 bases, there was a span of 11 bases. This CDR3 has 15 amino acids. The CDR3 DNA reads as TGTGCCAGCTCACCACCTTCCGGCAGTCACACTGAAGCTTTCTTT. This encodes CASSPPSGSHTEAFF.

This clonotype was counted only a few times. This could be a read error, since a much larger clone is one nucleotide away. The gene calls are TRBV3-1 and TRBJ1-1, with 7 bases aligning to TRBD1. The germline V gene encodes CDR1 LGHDT and CDR2 YNNKEL (reference sequence). V trimming: 4 bases; J trimming: 7 bases; junction bases outside the gene matches: 9. This CDR3 spans 14 amino acids. The CDR3 DNA reads as TGTGCCAGCAGCCTCAGACAGGGTGGCATTGAAGCTTTCTTT. Its translation: CASSLRQGGIEAFF.

This chain connects TRBV6-6 to TRBJ2-7; 8 nucleotides line up with TRBD1. V dropped 6 bases and J dropped 11; count of bases not matched to a gene: 12. This CDR3 has 13 amino acids. Germline V lookup: CDR1 MNHNY, CDR2 SVGAGI (reference sequence). The CDR3 nucleotides are TGTGCCAGCAGAACAGGGGGTTCGCCGGCAGAGTACTTC. It codes for CASRTGGSPAEYF.

CDR3 amino acids: CASSARQGMGQPQHF. The CDR3, as DNA: TGTGCCAGCAGCGCTCGACAGGGAATGGGTCAGCCCCAGCATTTT. The V call is TRBV7-2, the J call TRBJ1-5; TRBD1 aligns across 7 bases. The germline CDR1 and CDR2 sequences are SGHTA and FQGNSA. V shed 5 bases and J 6 bases; nucleotides not matched to a gene: 10. CDR3 length: 15 amino acids.

This clonotype was detected only a few times. The chain recombines TRBV7-9 with TRBJ2-1; D could derive from TRBD1 or TRBD2 (5 bases each). Trimming pared 5 bases from V and 11 bases from J, leaving 13 bases between. The CDR3 covers 12 residues. Germline V gene sequence: CDR1 SEHNR, CDR2 FQNEAQ (reference sequence). CDR3 in amino acids: CASSPGPRKQFF. The CDR3 DNA sequence: TGTGCCAGCAGCCCGGGGCCTAGGAAGCAGTTCTTC.

CDR3 nucleotides: TGTGCCAGCAGCACCCGTTACCGCGGGGAGCTGTTTTTT. The encoded protein is CASSTRYRGELFF. The V and J genes are TRBV7-2 and TRBJ2-2; D ambiguous. Germline CDR1 SGHTA, CDR2 FQGNSA. The CDR3 spans 13 residues. Trimming left V 5 bases short and J 7 bases short, with 11 bases between.

This rearrangement joins TRBV2 to TRBJ1-6; tentative D call: TRBD1 (6 bases). The V end lost 5 bases, the J end lost 2 bases, and 10 bases lay between the germline ends. Germline loops: CDR1 SNHLY, CDR2 FYNNEI. CDR3 length: 15 residues. The CDR3 DNA follows: TGTGCCAGCAGTTATCAGGGGCCCTATAATTCACCCCTCCACTTT. This sequence encodes CASSYQGPYNSPLHF.

The J gene is TRBJ2-1, the V gene TRBV29-1, with D possibly being TRBD1 (5 bases). This CDR3 has 12 residues. Trimming cost V 7 bases and J 9 bases, with 16 bases left between them. CDR1 and CDR2 (germline): SQVTM, ANQGSEA. CDR3: CSAGQGIGEQFF. CDR3 DNA sequence: TGCAGCGCCGGGCAGGGTATTGGTGAGCAGTTCTTC.

The V call is TRBV21-1, the J call TRBJ2-3; the table assigns TRBD1, which was not confirmed against the DNA. TRBV21-1 is annotated as a pseudogene. This CDR3 comprises 18 residues. The CDR3 region has the DNA TGTGCCAGCAGCCCACAGGGACGCACAGAGGGGGGGGCAGATACGCAGTATTTT. Protein sequence: CASSPQGRTEGGADTQYF.

J is TRBJ1-1 and V is TRBV20-1; a possible D gene is TRBD1 (6 bases). The CDR3 has 15 residues. Germline CDR1 DFQATT, CDR2 SNEGSKA (reference sequence). V lost 3 bases, J lost 2 bases, and 16 bases lay in between. The CDR3 reads CSARAGALRNTEAFF. DNA of the CDR3: TGCAGTGCTAGGGCGGGGGCGTTAAGAAACACTGAAGCTTTCTTT.

The V gene is TRBV6-2 or TRBV6-3, the J gene TRBJ2-7; 10 bases are shared with TRBD2. The V gene end was trimmed by 5 bases and the J gene end by 4 bases; junction bases not matched to a gene: 8. The CDR3 covers 15 residues. CDR1 MNHEY and CDR2 SVGEGT come from the germline V gene. CDR3 in amino acids: CASSLLAGAGYEQYF. Here the CDR3 DNA reads TGTGCCAGCAGTCTCCTAGCGGGAGCGGGGTACGAGCAGTACTTC.

Ten or more counts support this clonotype. The chain employs TRBV9 and TRBJ2-1; a possible D gene is TRBD2 (5 bases). This CDR3 comprises 17 residues. With 0 bases removed from V and 2 bases from J, the gap between germline ends came to 15 bases. Germline lookup yields CDR1 SGDLS and CDR2 YYNGEE. The CDR3 loop is CASSVAPGRLPYNEQFF. Written as DNA, the CDR3 is TGTGCCAGCAGCGTAGCCCCGGGGAGACTCCCCTACAATGAGCAGTTCTTC.

The genes are TRBV5-1 and TRBJ2-4, with 9 bases identical to TRBD1. The germline V gene encodes CDR1 SGHRS and CDR2 YFSETQ. J was trimmed by 7 bases and V by 1 base; bases with no gene match: 9. The CDR3 has 16 amino acids. CDR3 sequence (DNA): TGCGCCAGCAGCTTGCCCTCCGGACAGGGGATTAACATTCAGTACTTC. Its translation is CASSLPSGQGINIQYF.

On this clonotype: This may stem from a read error, because a much larger clone lies one nucleotide away. This CDR3 fails to terminate in the conserved phenylalanine or tryptophan, so it likely reflects a read error. This chain uses TRBV27 with TRBJ1-5; D is unclear. CDR3 length equals 14 residues. Germline-derived CDR1 and CDR2 are MNHEY and SMNVEV (reference sequence). V lost 2 bases to trimming and J lost 2 bases, with 7 bases between them. In DNA form, the CDR3 reads TGTGCCAGCAGTTTAAGGAATGGCAATCAGCCCCAGCATTCT. Its protein is CASSLRNGNQPQHS.

In the case of this clonotype: A junction boundary mismatches the germline segment, possibly from a read error. V gene TRBV4-2 combines with J gene TRBJ2-7; D remains unclear. Germline V gene sequence: CDR1 LGHNA, CDR2 YNFKEQ. This CDR3 has 13 residues. DNA of the CDR3: TGTGCCAGCAGCCAAGCCCAGGTCTACGGGCAGTACTTC. This encodes CASSQAQVYGQYF.

This clonotype was counted between two and nine times. V is TRBV10-3 and J is TRBJ2-3; 13 positions match TRBD2. The CDR3 has 13 residues. Germline CDR1 and CDR2: ENHRY and SYGVKD. Trimming removed 6 bases from V and 10 bases from J; junction bases left unmatched: 4. CDR3 amino acids: CAIRGLAGSAQYF. The CDR3 nucleotides read TGTGCCATCAGGGGACTAGCGGGATCGGCGCAGTATTTT.

This clonotype has a handful of counts. The rearrangement joins TRBV6-2 or TRBV6-3 to TRBJ2-1; D is ambiguous. The CDR3 totals 11 residues. The germline CDR1 and CDR2 sequences are MNHEY and SVGEGT. The V and J ends lost 5 bases and 2 bases respectively, with 1 base between them. CDR3 DNA: TGTGCCAGCAGTGCCTACAATGAGCAGTTCTTC. This gives the protein CASSAYNEQFF.